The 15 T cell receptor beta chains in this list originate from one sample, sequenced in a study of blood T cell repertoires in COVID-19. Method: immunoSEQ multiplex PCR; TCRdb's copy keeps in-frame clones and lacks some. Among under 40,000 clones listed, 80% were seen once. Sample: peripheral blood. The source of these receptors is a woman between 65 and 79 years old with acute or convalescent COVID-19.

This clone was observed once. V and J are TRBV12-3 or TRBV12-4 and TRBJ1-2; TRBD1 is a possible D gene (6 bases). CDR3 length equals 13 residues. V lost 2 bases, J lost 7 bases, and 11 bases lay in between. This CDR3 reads CASSLQQGFGYTF. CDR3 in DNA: TGTGCCAGCAGTTTACAACAGGGTTTTGGCTACACCTTC.

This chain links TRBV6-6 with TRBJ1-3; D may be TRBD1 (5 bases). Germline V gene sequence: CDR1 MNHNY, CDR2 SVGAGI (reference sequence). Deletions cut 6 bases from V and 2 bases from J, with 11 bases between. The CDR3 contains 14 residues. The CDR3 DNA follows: TGTGCCAGCAGCCTCGGGGGGACTGGAAACACCATATATTTT. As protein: CASSLGGTGNTIYF.

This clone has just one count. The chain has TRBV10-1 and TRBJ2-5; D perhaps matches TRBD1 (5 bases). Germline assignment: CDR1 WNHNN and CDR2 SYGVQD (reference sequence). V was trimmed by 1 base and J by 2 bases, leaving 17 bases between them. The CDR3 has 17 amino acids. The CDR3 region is CASSEFRTGGIQETQYF. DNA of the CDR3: TGCGCCAGCAGTGAGTTTCGTACAGGTGGGATTCAAGAGACCCAGTACTTC.

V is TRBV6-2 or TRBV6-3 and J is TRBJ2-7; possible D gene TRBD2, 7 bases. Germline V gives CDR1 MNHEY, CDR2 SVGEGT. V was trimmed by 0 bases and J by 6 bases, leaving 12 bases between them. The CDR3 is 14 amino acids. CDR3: CASSYSWGGSEQYF. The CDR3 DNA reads TGTGCCAGCAGTTACTCGTGGGGGGGCTCCGAGCAGTACTTC.

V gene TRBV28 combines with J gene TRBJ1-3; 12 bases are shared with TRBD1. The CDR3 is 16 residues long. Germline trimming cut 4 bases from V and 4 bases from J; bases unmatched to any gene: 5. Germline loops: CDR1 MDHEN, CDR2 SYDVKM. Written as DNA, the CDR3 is TGTGCCAGCAGTTCGGGACAGGGGGCTTTCGGAAACACCATATATTTT. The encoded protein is CASSSGQGAFGNTIYF.

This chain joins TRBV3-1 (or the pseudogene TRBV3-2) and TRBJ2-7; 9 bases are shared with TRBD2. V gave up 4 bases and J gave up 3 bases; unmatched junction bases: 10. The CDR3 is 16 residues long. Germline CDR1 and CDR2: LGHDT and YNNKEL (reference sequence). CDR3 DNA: TGTGCCAGCAGCCGAGACCGGGGAGCGGGAGGCTACGAGCAGTACTTC. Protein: CASSRDRGAGGYEQYF.

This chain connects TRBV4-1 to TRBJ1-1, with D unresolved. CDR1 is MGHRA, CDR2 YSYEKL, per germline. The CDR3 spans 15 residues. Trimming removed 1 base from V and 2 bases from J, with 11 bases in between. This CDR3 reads CASSQVVYSNTEAFF. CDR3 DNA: TGCGCCAGCAGCCAAGTTGTGTACAGCAACACTGAAGCTTTCTTT.

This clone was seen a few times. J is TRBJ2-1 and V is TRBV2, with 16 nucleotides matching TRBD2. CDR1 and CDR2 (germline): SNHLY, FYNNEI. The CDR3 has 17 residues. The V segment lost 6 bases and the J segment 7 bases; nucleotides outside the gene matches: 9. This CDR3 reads CASRFGTSGRGGNEQFF. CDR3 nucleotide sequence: TGTGCCAGCAGGTTCGGGACTAGCGGGAGGGGGGGTAATGAGCAGTTCTTC.

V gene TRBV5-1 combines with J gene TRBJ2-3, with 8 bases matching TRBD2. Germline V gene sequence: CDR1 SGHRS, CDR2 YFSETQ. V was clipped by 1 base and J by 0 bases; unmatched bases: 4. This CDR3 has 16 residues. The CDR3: CASSLTSGPSTDTQYF. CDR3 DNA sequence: TGCGCCAGCAGCTTGACTAGCGGCCCTAGCACAGATACGCAGTATTTT.

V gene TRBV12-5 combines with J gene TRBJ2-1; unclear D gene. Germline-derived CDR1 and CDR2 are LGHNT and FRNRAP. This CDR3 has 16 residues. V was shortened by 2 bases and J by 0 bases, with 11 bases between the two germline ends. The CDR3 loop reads CASGLSISSSYNEQFF. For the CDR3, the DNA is TGTGCTAGTGGTTTGTCCATTTCGAGCTCCTACAATGAGCAGTTCTTC.

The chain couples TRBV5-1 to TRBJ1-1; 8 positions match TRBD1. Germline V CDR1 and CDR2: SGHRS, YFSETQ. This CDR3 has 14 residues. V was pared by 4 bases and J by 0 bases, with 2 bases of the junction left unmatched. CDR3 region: CASSLTGVNTEAFF. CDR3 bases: TGCGCCAGCAGCCTGACAGGGGTGAACACTGAAGCTTTCTTT. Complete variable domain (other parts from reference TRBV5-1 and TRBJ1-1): KAGVTQTPRYLIKTRGQQVTLSCSPISGHRSVSWYQQTPGQGLQFLFEYFSETQRNKGNFPGRFSGRQFSNSRSEMNVSTLELGDSALYLCASSLTGVNTEAFFGQGTRLTVV.

As DNA, the CDR3 is TGTGCCAGCAGCCGGGACAGGGGCATGAACACTGAAGCTTTCTTT. Protein product: CASSRDRGMNTEAFF. The J gene is TRBJ1-1, the V gene TRBV11-1, with 10 bases identical to TRBD1. The CDR3 is 15 amino acids. The V gene's germline CDR1 is SGHAT and CDR2 FQDESV (reference sequence). Trimming removed 5 bases from V and 0 bases from J; junction bases left unmatched: 3.

CDR3 in DNA: TGTGCCAGCAGTGAAGGGCAGGGCCCACCTTATGGCTACACCTTC. Translating it yields CASSEGQGPPYGYTF. This sequence joins TRBV6-1 and TRBJ1-2, with D possibly TRBD1 on 5 matching bases. CDR3 size: 15 residues. Germline CDR1 and CDR2: MNHNS and SASEGT. Trimming pared 1 base from V and 5 bases from J, leaving 14 bases between.

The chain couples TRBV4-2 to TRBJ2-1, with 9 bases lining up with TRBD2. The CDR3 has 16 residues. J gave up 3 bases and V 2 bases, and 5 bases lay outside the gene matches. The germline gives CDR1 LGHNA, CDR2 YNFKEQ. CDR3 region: CASSQLTSGFYNEQFF. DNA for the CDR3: TGTGCCAGCAGCCAACTAACTAGCGGGTTCTACAATGAGCAGTTCTTC.

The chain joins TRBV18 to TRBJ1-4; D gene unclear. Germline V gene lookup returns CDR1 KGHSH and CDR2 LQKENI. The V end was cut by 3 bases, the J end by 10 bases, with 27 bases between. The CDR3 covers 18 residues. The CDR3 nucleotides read TGTGCCAGCTCACCCAACGCGGGCAGCCTGGGTTCGAATCGAAAACTGTTTTTT. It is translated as CASSPNAGSLGSNRKLFF.